The 19 T cell receptor beta chains below were found in one sample sequenced in a study of blood T cell repertoires in COVID-19. TCRdb keeps only in-frame clones here, not all; method: immunoSEQ multiplex PCR. Seen here are some 100,000 clones, roughly 79% observed once, and the top ten hold about 16%. The sequenced sample was peripheral blood. The receptors derive from a human donor in a cohort sampled during active COVID-19.

The genes are TRBV6-5 and TRBJ1-6; D not resolved. The CDR3 runs to 14 residues. Germline V CDR1 and CDR2: MNHEY, SVGAGI. V lost 8 bases, J lost 10 bases, and 18 bases lay in between. This CDR3 reads CASGPATRQSPLHF. CDR3 sequence (DNA): TGTGCCAGCGGCCCCGCCACACGACAATCACCCCTCCACTTT.

CDR3 DNA: TGTGCCAGCAGCTCCACGAGGGGGCCGGGGGCCAACGTCCTGACTTTC. The encoded protein is CASSSTRGPGANVLTF. This chain uses TRBV13 with TRBJ2-6; TRBD1 agrees at 7 bases. The ends lost 4 bases at V and 4 bases at J; junction bases unmatched: 7. Looked up from germline, CDR1 is PRHDT and CDR2 is FYEKMQ (reference sequence). The CDR3 is made up of 16 amino acids.

This chain joins TRBV30 and TRBJ2-3, with 7 nucleotides matching TRBD1. Looked up from germline, CDR1 is GTSNPN and CDR2 is SVGIG (reference sequence). Trimming at V came to 4 bases and at J to 6 bases, leaving 7 bases not matched to a gene. This CDR3 comprises 13 residues. For the CDR3, the DNA is TGTGCCTGGAATCGACAGGGCGGCGATACGCAGTATTTT. It is translated as CAWNRQGGDTQYF.

The J gene is TRBJ2-3, the V gene TRBV19, with TRBD2 matching over 9 bases. J was trimmed by 4 bases and V by 5 bases; bases with no gene match: 7. The CDR3 loop spans 15 amino acids. Germline CDR1 reads LNHDA; CDR2 reads SQIVND (reference sequence). The CDR3 region is CASSSNSGSADTQYF. CDR3 nucleotides: TGTGCCAGTAGTTCCAATAGCGGGAGCGCAGATACGCAGTATTTT.

The chain links TRBV6-2 or TRBV6-3 to TRBJ1-1, with D tentatively TRBD1 (6 bases). Per the germline V gene, CDR1 is MNHEY and CDR2 is SVGEGT. The CDR3 length is 13 residues. The V gene lost 2 bases and the J gene lost 5 bases, with 9 bases spanning the gap. The CDR3 DNA reads as TGTGCCAGCAGTTACACCAGGGGAACTGAAGCTTTCTTT. Translated, it gives CASSYTRGTEAFF.

The rearrangement uses TRBV2 and TRBJ2-5; TRBD2 matches at 9 bases. This CDR3 is 16 amino acids long. Germline V gives CDR1 SNHLY, CDR2 FYNNEI. V shed 6 bases and J 4 bases; nucleotides not matched to a gene: 12. The CDR3 region has the DNA TGTGCCAGCAGATCCGCCCTAGCGGGAAAGCGAGAGACCCAGTACTTC. This codes for CASRSALAGKRETQYF. The whole variable domain, remainder taken from reference TRBV2 and TRBJ2-5, is EPEVTQTPSHQVTQMGQEVILRCVPISNHLYFYWYRQILGQKVEFLVSFYNNEISEKSEIFDDQFSVERPDGSNFTLKIRSTKLEDSAMYFCASRSALAGKRETQYFGPGTRLLVL.

The CDR3 loop reads CASSPYEGYNEQFF. The CDR3 coding sequence is TGCGCCAGCAGCCCCTACGAGGGATACAATGAGCAGTTCTTC. The rearrangement uses TRBV4-1 and TRBJ2-1, with D possibly TRBD2 on 5 matching bases. The CDR3 is made up of 14 amino acids. The V end lost 4 bases, the J end lost 4 bases, and 11 bases lay between the germline ends. Germline assignment: CDR1 MGHRA and CDR2 YSYEKL.

The chain carries TRBV5-1 and TRBJ2-7, with 11 bases identical to TRBD1. Germline-derived CDR1 and CDR2 are SGHRS and YFSETQ. Unmatched junction bases numbered 2, after V lost 3 bases and J lost 3 bases. CDR3 size: 14 residues. CDR3: CASSSGTGGYEQYF. In nucleotides, the CDR3 is TGCGCCAGCAGCTCCGGGACAGGGGGCTACGAGCAGTACTTC. Filled out from reference TRBV5-1 and TRBJ2-7, the complete variable domain reads KAGVTQTPRYLIKTRGQQVTLSCSPISGHRSVSWYQQTPGQGLQFLFEYFSETQRNKGNFPGRFSGRQFSNSRSEMNVSTLELGDSALYLCASSSGTGGYEQYFGPGTRLTVT.

This chain joins TRBV9 and TRBJ2-7, with a weak D call TRBD2 (6 bases). The germline gives CDR1 SGDLS, CDR2 YYNGEE. The V end lost 1 base, the J end lost 5 bases, and 16 bases lay between the germline ends. The CDR3 totals 15 residues. This CDR3 is CASSVTGDGLDEQYF. The CDR3 DNA follows: TGTGCCAGCAGCGTAACGGGGGACGGGTTGGACGAGCAGTACTTC.

This clone showed up just once. The chain recombines TRBV19 with TRBJ2-1; 14 bases align to TRBD2. J was trimmed by 6 bases and V by 5 bases; bases with no gene match: 6. CDR1 is LNHDA and CDR2 is SQIVND in the germline V gene (reference sequence). There are 16 residues in the CDR3. This chain's CDR3 is CASSSRLAGGVNEQFF. CDR3 in DNA: TGTGCCAGTAGTTCCCGACTAGCGGGAGGGGTCAATGAGCAGTTCTTC. The complete variable domain, with remaining parts taken from reference TRBV19 and TRBJ2-1, reads DGGITQSPKYLFRKEGQNVTLSCEQNLNHDAMYWYRQDPGQGLRLIYYSQIVNDFQKGDIAEGYSVSREKKESFPLTVTSAQKNPTAFYLCASSSRLAGGVNEQFFGPGTRLTVL.

The rearrangement uses TRBV27 and TRBJ1-2; D is perhaps TRBD1 (6 bases). CDR1 is MNHEY, CDR2 SMNVEV, per germline (reference sequence). V gave up 7 bases and J gave up 1 base, with 10 bases separating them. The CDR3 totals 13 residues. As DNA, the CDR3 is TGTGCCAGCAAGGTCAGGGGTAACTATGGCTACACCTTC. Translated, it gives CASKVRGNYGYTF.

The chain carries TRBV5-5 and TRBJ1-4; D may be TRBD1 (6 bases). V was trimmed by 2 bases and J by 0 bases, leaving 14 bases between them. Germline V gene lookup returns CDR1 SGHKS and CDR2 YYEKEE (reference sequence). The CDR3 has 17 residues. CDR3 residues: CASSLAGRGATNEKLFF. CDR3 DNA sequence: TGTGCCAGCAGCTTAGCTGGCAGGGGAGCAACTAATGAAAAACTGTTTTTT.

The chain carries TRBV7-3 and TRBJ2-2; D uncertain. Germline CDR1 reads SGHTA; CDR2 reads FQGTGA. This CDR3 region has 13 residues. V was pared by 2 bases and J by 6 bases, with 7 bases between. The CDR3 DNA reads TGTGCCAGCAGCTTAGGTAGTGCCGGGGAGCTGTTTTTT. Translated, it gives CASSLGSAGELFF. The complete variable domain, with remaining parts taken from reference TRBV7-3 and TRBJ2-2, reads GAGVSQTPSNKVTEKGKYVELRCDPISGHTALYWYRQSLGQGPEFLIYFQGTGAADDSGLPNDRFFAVRPEGSVSTLKIQRTERGDSAVYLCASSLGSAGELFFGEGSRLTVL.

The chain has TRBV19 and TRBJ2-7; no clear D. This CDR3 spans 15 amino acids. Per germline, CDR1 LNHDA and CDR2 SQIVND (reference sequence). V dropped 6 bases and J dropped 5 bases, with 20 bases sitting between them. CDR3 in DNA: TGTGCCAGTAGGCCCACCGAGGTGGCTATCGACGAGCAGTACTTC. It encodes CASRPTEVAIDEQYF.

J is TRBJ2-7 and V is TRBV10-2; TRBD1 aligns across 8 bases. Germline V gene sequence: CDR1 WSHSY, CDR2 SAAADI. The CDR3 sequence is 13 residues long. The V gene end was trimmed by 0 bases and the J gene end by 5 bases; junction bases not matched to a gene: 0. The CDR3 DNA sequence: TGCGCCAGCAGTGAGTCGACAGGGGACGAGCAGTACTTC. Its protein is CASSESTGDEQYF.

The V call is TRBV3-1 (or the pseudogene TRBV3-2), the J call TRBJ2-5; D is ambiguous. V was clipped by 4 bases and J by 3 bases, with 3 bases between them. Germline V gene data show CDR1 as LGHDT and CDR2 as YNNKEL (reference sequence). The CDR3 totals 11 residues. CDR3 sequence reads: CASSLKETQYF. Here the CDR3 DNA reads TGTGCCAGCAGCCTTAAAGAGACCCAGTACTTC.

The chain employs TRBV10-1 and TRBJ1-1, with 8 bases aligning to TRBD1. Germline trimming cut 4 bases from V and 5 bases from J; bases unmatched to any gene: 9. The CDR3 is 15 amino acids. Germline lookup yields CDR1 WNHNN and CDR2 SYGVQD (reference sequence). CDR3 amino acids: CASSVGGTGQTEAFF. CDR3 coding DNA: TGCGCCAGCAGTGTAGGAGGGACAGGCCAAACTGAAGCTTTCTTT.

V and J are TRBV7-2 and TRBJ1-2; 7 nucleotides agree with TRBD1. The germline V gene encodes CDR1 SGHTA and CDR2 FQGNSA. Trimming at V came to 1 base and at J to 2 bases, leaving 1 base not matched to a gene. This CDR3 has 14 residues. The CDR3 loop is CASSLEGQNYGYTF. The CDR3 nucleotides are TGTGCCAGCAGCTTAGAGGGACAGAACTATGGCTACACCTTC.

The chain uses TRBV3-1 (or the pseudogene TRBV3-2) and TRBJ2-2, with a weak D call TRBD1 (5 bases). CDR3 length: 13 amino acids. The V and J ends lost 5 bases and 3 bases respectively, with 7 bases between them. Germline values: CDR1 LGHDT, CDR2 YNNKEL (reference sequence). CDR3 residues: CASSVRDTGELFF. The CDR3, as DNA: TGTGCCAGCAGCGTCAGGGACACCGGGGAGCTGTTTTTT.